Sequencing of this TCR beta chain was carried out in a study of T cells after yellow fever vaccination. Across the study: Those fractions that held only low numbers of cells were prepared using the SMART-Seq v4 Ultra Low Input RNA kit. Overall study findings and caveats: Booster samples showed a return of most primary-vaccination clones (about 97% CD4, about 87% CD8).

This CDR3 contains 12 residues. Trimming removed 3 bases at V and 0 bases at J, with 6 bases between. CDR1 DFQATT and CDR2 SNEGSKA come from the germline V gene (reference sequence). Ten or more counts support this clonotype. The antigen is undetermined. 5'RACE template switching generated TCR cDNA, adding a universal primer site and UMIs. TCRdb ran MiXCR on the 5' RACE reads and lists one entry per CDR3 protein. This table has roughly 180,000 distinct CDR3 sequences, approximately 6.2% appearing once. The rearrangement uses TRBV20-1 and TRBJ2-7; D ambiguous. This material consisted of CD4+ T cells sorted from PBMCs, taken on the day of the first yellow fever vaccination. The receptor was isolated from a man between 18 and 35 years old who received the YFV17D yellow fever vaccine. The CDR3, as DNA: TGCAGTGCTAGTAAACGCTCCTACGAGCAGTACGTC. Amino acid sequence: CSASKRSYEQYV.